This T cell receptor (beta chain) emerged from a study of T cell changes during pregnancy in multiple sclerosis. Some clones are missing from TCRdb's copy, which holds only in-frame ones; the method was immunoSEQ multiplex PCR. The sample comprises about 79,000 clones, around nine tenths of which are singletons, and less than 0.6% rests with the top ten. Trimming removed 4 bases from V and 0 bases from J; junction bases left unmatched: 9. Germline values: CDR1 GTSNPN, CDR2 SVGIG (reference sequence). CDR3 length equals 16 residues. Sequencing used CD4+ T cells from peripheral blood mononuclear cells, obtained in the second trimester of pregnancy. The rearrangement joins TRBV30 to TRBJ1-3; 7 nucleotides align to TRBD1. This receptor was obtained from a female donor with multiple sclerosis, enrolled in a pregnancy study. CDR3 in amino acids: CAWTYRRQGSGNTIYF. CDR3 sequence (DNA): TGTGCCTGGACCTACCGGAGACAGGGCTCTGGAAACACCATATATTTT.